Following are 21 T cell receptor beta chains from one sample sequenced in a study of long-term antiretroviral therapy in people with HIV. Run at survey level, the immunoSEQ assay was version v3.0. Clones were read by immunoSEQ multiplex PCR, and TCRdb kept only the in-frame ones, dropping some. The sample gives about 36,000 clones, over 75% of which show up once; about 6% is in the top ten. This material consisted of unsorted PBMCs, taken 0.6 years after starting antiretroviral therapy. The receptors here all came from a man between 18 and 35 years old with HIV.

The chain couples TRBV19 to TRBJ2-7; no clear D gene. CDR1 is LNHDA and CDR2 is SQIVND in the germline V gene (reference sequence). The CDR3 is made up of 13 amino acids. Trimming cost V 1 base and J 3 bases, with 7 bases left between them. CDR3 DNA sequence: TGTGCCAGTAGTATAGTCGGCAGCTACGAGCAGTACTTC. Protein sequence: CASSIVGSYEQYF.

The chain links TRBV5-4 to TRBJ1-2; D not certain. Between the trimmed V and J ends, which lost 3 bases and 8 bases, there was a span of 20 bases. This CDR3 spans 15 amino acids. Germline V lookup: CDR1 SGHNT, CDR2 YYREEE (reference sequence). The CDR3 sequence: CASSSYSTAPRGYTF. For the CDR3, the DNA is TGTGCCAGCAGCTCCTATTCGACCGCCCCGAGGGGCTACACCTTC.

This clone was detected only once. The V call is TRBV27, the J call TRBJ1-1; D might be TRBD1 (5 bases). Germline V gene data show CDR1 as MNHEY and CDR2 as SMNVEV (reference sequence). The CDR3 extends over 14 amino acids. Trimming pared 0 bases from V and 11 bases from J, leaving 16 bases between. The CDR3 DNA follows: TGTGCCAGCAGTTTATCCGGGGCTGCCTTGGGGGCTTTCTTT. It specifies CASSLSGAALGAFF.

The chain employs TRBV28 and TRBJ2-1, with D possibly TRBD2 on 5 matching bases. Trimming removed 4 bases from V and 6 bases from J, with 10 bases in between. This CDR3 has 13 residues. Germline CDR1 and CDR2: MDHEN and SYDVKM. The CDR3, as DNA: TGTGCCAGCAGTTCCGGGATGTTCAATGAGCAGTTCTTC. It is translated as CASSSGMFNEQFF.

The CDR3 DNA follows: TGTGCCAGCAGCTCTCCGTCTGCCTACGAGCAGTACTTC. It yields the protein CASSSPSAYEQYF. The chain combines TRBV7-6 with TRBJ2-7; D is ambiguous. This CDR3 is 13 amino acids long. V lost 4 bases and J lost 2, with 9 bases in between. Germline assignment: CDR1 SGHVS and CDR2 FNYEAQ. The full variable domain, its missing parts supplied by reference TRBV7-6 and TRBJ2-7, is GAGVSQSPRYKVTKRGQDVALRCDPISGHVSLYWYRQALGQGPEFLTYFNYEAQQDKSGLPNDRFSAERPEGSISTLTIQRTEQRDSAMYRCASSSPSAYEQYFGPGTRLTVT.

V gene TRBV5-5 combines with J gene TRBJ1-1; 7 bases fit TRBD1. The CDR3 runs to 13 residues. Germline V gene lookup returns CDR1 SGHKS and CDR2 YYEKEE (reference sequence). J was trimmed by 1 base and V by 5 bases; bases with no gene match: 2. CDR3 amino acids: CASSRDRNTEAFF. CDR3 nucleotides: TGTGCCAGCAGTAGGGACAGGAACACTGAAGCTTTCTTT.

The genes are TRBV7-2 and TRBJ2-1; D may be TRBD1 or TRBD2 (5 bases each). The CDR3 extends over 13 amino acids. The V and J ends lost 5 bases and 7 bases respectively, with 12 bases between them. Germline CDR1 reads SGHTA; CDR2 reads FQGNSA. The CDR3 region has the DNA TGTGCCAGCAGCACCGGGACGTGGAATGAGCAGTTCTTC. This codes for CASSTGTWNEQFF.

This rearrangement joins TRBV28 to TRBJ2-7, with TRBD1 matching 7 bases. Germline V lookup: CDR1 MDHEN, CDR2 SYDVKM. CDR3 length equals 13 residues. Trimming at V came to 6 bases and at J to 3 bases, leaving 5 bases not matched to a gene. The CDR3 DNA reads as TGTGCCAGCAGGTTAGGGGGCAACTACGAGCAGTACTTC. This gives the protein CASRLGGNYEQYF.

The V call is TRBV2, the J call TRBJ2-1; 7 nucleotides align to TRBD2. The ends lost 7 bases at V and 7 bases at J; junction bases unmatched: 10. The CDR3 contains 14 residues. In germline, CDR1 is SNHLY, CDR2 FYNNEI. CDR3 DNA sequence: TGTGCCAGCACTCACCCGGGACTATTAAATGAGCAGTTCTTC. It is translated as CASTHPGLLNEQFF.

The chain combines TRBV6-1 with TRBJ2-5; 11 nucleotides line up with TRBD1. The CDR3 length is 14 residues. V trimming: 5 bases; J trimming: 5 bases; junction bases outside the gene matches: 4. Germline V lookup: CDR1 MNHNS, CDR2 SASEGT. CDR3 nucleotides: TGTGCCAGCAGTCGGGACAGGGGGAAGGAGACCCAGTACTTC. It codes for CASSRDRGKETQYF.

This clone was observed a single time. CDR3 sequence: CASSDGLPPETQYF. The DNA of the CDR3 is TGTGCCAGCAGTGACGGTCTCCCCCCGGAGACCCAGTACTTC. This chain uses TRBV28 with TRBJ2-5; D is unresolved. The CDR3 covers 14 residues. The V end was cut by 5 bases, the J end by 5 bases, with 15 bases between. Germline V CDR1 and CDR2: MDHEN, SYDVKM.

The gene calls are TRBV5-1 and TRBJ1-4; D not resolved. The CDR3 spans 19 residues. Looked up from germline, CDR1 is SGHRS and CDR2 is YFSETQ. With 1 base removed from V and 0 bases from J, the gap between germline ends came to 19 bases. CDR3 loop: CASSLSQPHFFATNEKLFF. CDR3 nucleotide sequence: TGCGCCAGCAGCTTGAGCCAGCCTCATTTTTTTGCAACTAATGAAAAACTGTTTTTT.

J is TRBJ2-7 and V is TRBV5-4, with TRBD2 matching 10 bases. V gave up 2 bases and J gave up 7 bases; unmatched junction bases: 18. This CDR3 has 18 amino acids. Germline loops: CDR1 SGHNT, CDR2 YYREEE (reference sequence). CDR3 amino acids: CASSFGDIQREGLGEQYF. For the CDR3, the DNA is TGTGCCAGCAGCTTTGGTGACATCCAGCGGGAGGGCCTTGGAGAGCAGTACTTC.

The count of this clone is one. The rearrangement joins TRBV18 to TRBJ1-1, with D unresolved. Germline V gene sequence: CDR1 KGHSH, CDR2 LQKENI. Trimming removed 1 base at V and 1 base at J, with 13 bases between. CDR3 length: 16 amino acids. DNA of the CDR3: TGTGCCAGCTCACCACTGGGGATGGGAGCGAACACTGAAGCTTTCTTT. This translates into CASSPLGMGANTEAFF. Together with reference TRBV18 and TRBJ1-1, the CDR3 gives the full variable domain: NAGVMQNPRHLVRRRGQEARLRCSPMKGHSHVYWYRQLPEEGLKFMVYLQKENIIDESGMPKERFSAEFPKEGPSILRIQQVVRGDSAAYFCASSPLGMGANTEAFFGQGTRLTVV.

The rearrangement uses TRBV19 and TRBJ1-2; the match to TRBD1 covers 7 bases. Per germline, CDR1 LNHDA and CDR2 SQIVND (reference sequence). The J segment lost 4 bases and the V segment lost 2 bases, leaving 4 bases of the junction unmatched. CDR3 length: 14 residues. CDR3 sequence: CASSIRTGTYGYTF. CDR3 in DNA: TGTGCCAGTAGTATACGGACAGGAACCTATGGCTACACCTTC. Combining the CDR3 with reference TRBV19 and TRBJ1-2 gives the whole variable domain DGGITQSPKYLFRKEGQNVTLSCEQNLNHDAMYWYRQDPGQGLRLIYYSQIVNDFQKGDIAEGYSVSREKKESFPLTVTSAQKNPTAFYLCASSIRTGTYGYTFGSGTRLTVV.

V gene TRBV10-2 combines with J gene TRBJ2-1, with unresolved D. The V and J ends lost 6 bases and 0 bases respectively, with 9 bases between them. The germline gives CDR1 WSHSY, CDR2 SAAADI. This CDR3 comprises 14 residues. CDR3 sequence reads: CASSPLSSYNEQFF. The CDR3 DNA follows: TGCGCCAGCAGCCCCCTAAGCTCCTACAATGAGCAGTTCTTC.

This sequence joins TRBV10-3 and TRBJ2-3; possibly TRBD2 for D (5 bases). Per germline, CDR1 ENHRY and CDR2 SYGVKD. V shed 5 bases and J shed 5 bases, with 14 bases lying between them. The CDR3 is 14 amino acids. The CDR3 region is CAISRTPPLDTQYF. CDR3 nucleotide sequence: TGTGCCATCAGTCGGACTCCGCCCCTAGATACGCAGTATTTT.

This sequence joins TRBV30 and TRBJ2-6; TRBD1 matches at 9 bases. The CDR3 is 16 amino acids. Trimming removed 4 bases from V and 2 bases from J; junction bases left unmatched: 6. Germline V CDR1 and CDR2: GTSNPN, SVGIG (reference sequence). In DNA, the CDR3 is TGTGCCTGGAACCGGGACAGGGTGCCTGGGGCCAACGTCCTGACTTTC. Translation: CAWNRDRVPGANVLTF.

This clone was detected a few times. The V gene is TRBV7-8, the J gene TRBJ1-5; D gene unclear. The V end was cut by 9 bases, the J end by 4 bases, with 16 bases between. From germline, CDR1 is SGHVS and CDR2 FQNEAQ. This CDR3 has 14 amino acids. Written as DNA, the CDR3 is TGTGCCAGTCGCCTGGGTGGGAGGAATCAGCCCCAGCATTTT. Translated, it gives CASRLGGRNQPQHF. The full variable domain, rest sourced from reference TRBV7-8 and TRBJ1-5, is GAGVSQSPRYKVAKRGQDVALRCDPISGHVSLFWYQQALGQGPEFLTYFQNEAQLDKSGLPSDRFFAERPEGSVSTLKIQRTQQEDSAVYLCASRLGGRNQPQHFGDGTRLSIL.

This clone was counted once. This chain connects TRBV7-8 to TRBJ1-1, with TRBD1 matching over 10 bases. V shed 3 bases, J shed 2 bases, and the junction held 6 bases outside the gene matches. CDR3 size: 16 residues. Germline V gene lookup returns CDR1 SGHVS and CDR2 FQNEAQ. CDR3 protein: CASSLNRDRGNTEAFF. For the CDR3, the DNA is TGTGCCAGCAGCTTGAACCGGGACAGGGGCAACACTGAAGCTTTCTTT.

This clone was detected a few times. V usage is TRBV7-9 and J usage is TRBJ1-3; 8 bases align to TRBD1. Germline CDR1 is SEHNR and CDR2 is FQNEAQ (reference sequence). Trimming removed 1 base from V and 4 bases from J; junction bases left unmatched: 6. The CDR3 sequence is 16 residues long. The CDR3 nucleotides are TGTGCCAGCAGCTTAGGGACCGGGACAGGCGGAAACACCATATATTTT. Residues: CASSLGTGTGGNTIYF.